This T cell receptor beta chain was sequenced in a study of response to subunit inactivated influenza vaccine. V dropped 4 bases and J dropped 0 bases, with 12 bases sitting between them. Per germline, CDR1 SEHNR and CDR2 FQNEAQ (reference sequence). The CDR3 runs to 15 residues. TCRdb passed the RT-PCR reads through MiXCR, listing each CDR3 protein once. The table lists 150,000 to 200,000 distinct CDR3 sequences, about 9% of them singletons, with under 13% in the top ten. In its sample, this clonotype was seen a few times. The antigen remains unidentified. The study, taken as a whole, reports: Each seasonal flu vaccination may recruit only limited new T cells, authors suggested.

The rearrangement uses TRBV7-9 and TRBJ1-2; weak D call: TRBD1 (5 bases). The receptor was isolated from a man aged 50 to 60 who received an inactivated influenza vaccine. This specimen consisted of non-naive T cells sorted from PBMCs, obtained on the day of vaccination. The CDR3 DNA reads TGTGCCAGCAGCTCGAGTGGGGCATCTAACTATGGCTACACCTTC. It codes for CASSSSGASNYGYTF.